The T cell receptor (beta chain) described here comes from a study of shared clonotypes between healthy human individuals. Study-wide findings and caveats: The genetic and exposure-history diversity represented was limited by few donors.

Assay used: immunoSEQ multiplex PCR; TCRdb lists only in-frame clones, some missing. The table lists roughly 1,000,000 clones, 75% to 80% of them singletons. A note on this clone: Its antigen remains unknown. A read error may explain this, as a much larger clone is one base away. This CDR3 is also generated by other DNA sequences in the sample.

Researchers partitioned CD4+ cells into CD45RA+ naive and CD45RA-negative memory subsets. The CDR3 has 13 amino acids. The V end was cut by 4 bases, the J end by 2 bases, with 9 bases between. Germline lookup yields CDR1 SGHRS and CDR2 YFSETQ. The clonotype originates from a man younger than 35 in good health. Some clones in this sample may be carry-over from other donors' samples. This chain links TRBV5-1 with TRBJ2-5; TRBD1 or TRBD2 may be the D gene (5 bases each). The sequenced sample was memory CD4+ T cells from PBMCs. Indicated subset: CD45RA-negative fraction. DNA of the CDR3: TGCGCCAGCAGCCTGGGGGTTCAAGAGACCCAGTACTTC. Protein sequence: CASSLGVQETQYF.